This T cell receptor beta chain was identified in a study of Graves' ophthalmopathy and Graves' hyperthyroidism. Across the whole study: Peripheral blood sampling preceded any treatment and occurred at initial diagnosis.

Where ophthalmopathy was absent within 18 months of follow-up, hyperthyroidism was stable. Sampling approximately 11 ml of fresh peripheral blood provided the PBMCs. Amplification of TCR beta CDR3 regions used RNA transcripts. First-round RT-PCR relied on HTBI primers, and a second-round multiplex PCR came next. TCRdb passed the multiplex PCR reads through MiXCR, listing each CDR3 protein once. The sample lists just over 600,000 distinct CDR3 sequences, about a fifth seen once, with approximately 7.7% in the top ten. The study, taken as a whole, reports: At about 69% sensitivity and 72.22% specificity, the model predicted progression of the ophthalmopathy.

Trimming removed 4 bases at V and 0 bases at J, with 10 bases between. The CDR3 spans 15 residues. CDR1 is MGHRA and CDR2 is YSYEKL in the germline V gene. This clonotype was observed a handful of times. The antigen is not known. The receptor comes from a woman between 18 and 30 years old with stable Graves' hyperthyroidism. Some clones in this sample may be carry-over from other donors' samples. The specimen was peripheral blood. The gene calls are TRBV4-1 and TRBJ1-3, with no clear D. The DNA for the CDR3 is TGCGCCAGCAGCCGAGTTAGCGCCTCTGGAAACACCATATATTTT. It yields the protein CASSRVSASGNTIYF.